The entry below describes one TCR beta chain. What antigen it recognizes has not been identified. This is likely a read error, given that the CDR3 carries no conserved phenylalanine or tryptophan at its end. The data belong to a study of blood T cells in healthy people across ages (dated by TCRdb to between 2015 and 2016). With regard to the full study: Template switching captured roughly one uniquely barcoded TCR beta cDNA molecule per two T cells in model experiments. Age-related changes in TCR beta repertoire diversity were measured in the study by deep sequencing normalized with unique cDNA molecular identifiers. Donors were grouped into four age groups: young (average roughly 16 years), middle-aged (39), aged (approximately 58) and long-lived (approximately 82). Using the same blood draw, the study looked at two additional independent replicas of 1 million unique cDNA reads for two donors, one aged 18 to 29 and the other aged 80 or older. Paper-wide results and their limitations: Compared with the aged group, the long-lived group had more naive CD4+ T cells, fewer expanded clones and increased TCR diversity, suggesting age selection. As age increased, observed TCR beta diversity per million T cells dropped in a roughly linear way, and a significant reduction was already evident by age approximately 40. A strong correlation was found between observed TCR beta diversity and the percentage of naive T cells measured by flow cytometry. Because profiling used bulk unsorted PBMCs, naive and antigen-experienced compartments could not be compared conclusively. Donor CMV infection status was unknown, potentially confounding age-related changes in expanded clonotypes. Estimates of total diversity from one million sequenced T cells were regarded as lower bounds and underestimates.

Systemically healthy Caucasian individuals from Russia, over 30 in total and aged about 6 to 95 years, were included as donors. Each donor gave about 9.7 milliliters of peripheral blood, drawn into EDTA-treated Vacutainer tubes. Ficoll-Paque density-gradient centrifugation was used to isolate PBMCs, with at least 6.5 million obtained per sample. Trizol reagent was used to extract total RNA from the PBMCs, yielding at least 5.5 micrograms per sample. Naive CD45RAhigh/CD27high T cell percentages were measured by flow cytometry on a PBMC aliquot from every donor. Receptor libraries were prepared by 5' RACE. The sequencing machine was an Illumina HiSeq 2500. A second PCR of roughly 7 to 11 cycles was performed with a sample-barcoded 5' primer and a J-beta primer mix. A unique molecular identifier was introduced onto each TCR beta cDNA molecule by a template-switch 5' adaptor carrying 12 random nucleotides. At least 2.5 million CDR3-containing paired-end reads were obtained from each sample. First-strand cDNA was synthesized from all RNA with the Mint cDNA synthesis kit, primed by a TRBC-specific oligonucleotide. Following uracil-DNA glycosylase treatment, a first 18-cycle PCR with universal primers M1SS and BC2_uni_R was performed on all cDNA. On the authors' methods: For normalization, 1 million high-quality reads, each with a distinct molecular identifier, were randomly selected from each sample. Reads with shared molecular identifiers were discarded instead of being binned into consensus sequences. CDR3 identification, clonotype clustering and error correction used MiTCR with a Q25 quality threshold and the strictest error-elimination algorithm. A nonparametric unseen species model using Euler transformation provided a lower-bound estimate of total TCR beta diversity. TCRdb trimmed public reads at Q25 via fastp, called clones via MiXCR and kept in-frame beta chains. Records with the same CDR3 protein are collapsed into one entry carrying the most frequent genes and DNA. The V and J calls here are based on TCRdb, not the publication. The table for this sample lists roughly 1 million distinct CDR3 sequences; roughly 24% of them were counted only once. The ten most abundant clones make up approximately 0.75% of the sample.

The germline V gene encodes CDR1 SQVTM and CDR2 ANQGSEA. The junction carries 6 bases between V and J, which are trimmed by 5 bases and 5 bases respectively. The CDR3 comprises 10 residues, both ends counted. The CDR3 DNA has 30 bases and is translated from base 1. These data are also associated with another study on T cells of mothers and their children. The second paper further reports: The donors were nine systemically healthy Caucasian individuals, made up of three mothers and their six children. cDNA synthesis used all of the extracted RNA, with 1.5 ug of RNA in each 15 ul reaction. In the second PCR, the M1S primer introduced both the sample barcodes and 2-4 random nucleotides. Each mother yielded over 10 million TCR beta CDR3 reads and each child about 3 million reads. In both related and unrelated pairs, thymic selection shapes the output of TCR recombination in a similar way, with inherited differences having only a minor effect. Related mother-child pairs always showed normalized repertoire overlap that was slightly higher than in unrelated mother-child pairs, though the difference was never significant. Persistent microchimeric T cell clones were not detected, at a sensitivity of 85 to 100 clones per million clonotypes. To look for features that set related mother-child pairs apart from unrelated individuals, the researchers ran deep NGS to compare the TCR beta repertoires of mothers and children. Mothers averaged around 43 +/- 4 years of age and children averaged about 10 +/- 4 years. After adapter ligation with NEBNext reagents, the libraries were sequenced on Illumina HiSeq 2000 with 100+100 nt paired-end reads. Mother and child libraries were prepared a month apart and sequenced in separate runs to prevent cross-contamination. Each donor had between about 450,000 and 2,100,000 distinct TCR beta clonotypes identified. Naive TCR beta clonotypes were estimated from low-frequency clonotypes matched to each donor's FACS-determined naive share, without sorting.

The sequence joins TRBV29-1 to TRBJ2-5; the D gene cannot be resolved reliably. Material for sequencing was blood. The clonotype comes from a girl between 2 and 10 years old in good health. The encoded CDR3 is CSVWVETQYV. The nucleotide sequence is given as TGCAGCGTTTGGGTGGAGACCCAGTACGTC.